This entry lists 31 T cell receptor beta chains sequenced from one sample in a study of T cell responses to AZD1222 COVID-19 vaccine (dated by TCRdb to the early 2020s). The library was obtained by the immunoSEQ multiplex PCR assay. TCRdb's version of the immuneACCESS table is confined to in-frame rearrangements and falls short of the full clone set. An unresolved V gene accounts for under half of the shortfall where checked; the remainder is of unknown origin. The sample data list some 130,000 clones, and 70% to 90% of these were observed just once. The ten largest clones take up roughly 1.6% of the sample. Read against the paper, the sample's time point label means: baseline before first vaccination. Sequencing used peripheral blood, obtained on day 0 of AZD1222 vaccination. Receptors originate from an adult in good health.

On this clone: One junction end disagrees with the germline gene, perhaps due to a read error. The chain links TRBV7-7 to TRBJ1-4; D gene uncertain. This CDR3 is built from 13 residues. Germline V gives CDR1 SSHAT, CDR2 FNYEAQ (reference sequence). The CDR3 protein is CASSSRVGEKLFF. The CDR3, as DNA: TGTGCTAGCAGCTCACGGGTTGGGGAAAAACTGTTTTTT.

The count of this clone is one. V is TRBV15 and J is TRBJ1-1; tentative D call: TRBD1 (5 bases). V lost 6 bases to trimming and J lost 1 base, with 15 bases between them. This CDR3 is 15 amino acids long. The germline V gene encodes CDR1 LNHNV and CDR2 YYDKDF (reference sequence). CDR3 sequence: CATSLFGGKNTEAFF. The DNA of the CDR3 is TGTGCCACCAGTCTATTTGGGGGGAAGAACACTGAAGCTTTCTTT.

This chain's CDR3 is CASTQGSGYTF. CDR3 DNA sequence: TGCGCCAGCACCCAGGGGTCTGGCTACACCTTC. The V gene is TRBV5-1, the J gene TRBJ1-2, with D possibly being TRBD1 (6 bases). This CDR3 spans 11 amino acids. Germline V CDR1 and CDR2: SGHRS, YFSETQ. V was trimmed by 6 bases and J by 7 bases, leaving 10 bases between them.

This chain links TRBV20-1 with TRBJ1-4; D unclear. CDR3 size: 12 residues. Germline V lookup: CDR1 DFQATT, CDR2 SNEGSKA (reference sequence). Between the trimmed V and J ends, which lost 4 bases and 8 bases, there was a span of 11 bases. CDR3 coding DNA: TGCAGTGCTAATGAGATCGTCGAAAAACTGTTTTTT. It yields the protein CSANEIVEKLFF.

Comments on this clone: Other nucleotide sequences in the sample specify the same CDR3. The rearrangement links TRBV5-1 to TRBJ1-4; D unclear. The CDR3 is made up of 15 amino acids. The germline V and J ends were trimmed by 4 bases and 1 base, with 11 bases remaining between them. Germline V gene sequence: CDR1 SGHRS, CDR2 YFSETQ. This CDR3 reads CASSPGRGTNEKLFF. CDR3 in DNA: TGCGCCAGCAGCCCGGGGAGAGGAACTAATGAAAAACTGTTTTTT.

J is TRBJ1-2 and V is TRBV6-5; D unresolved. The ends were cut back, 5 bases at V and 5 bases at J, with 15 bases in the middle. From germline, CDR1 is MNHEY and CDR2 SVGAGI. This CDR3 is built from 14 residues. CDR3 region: CASSRDSSTYGYTF. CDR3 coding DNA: TGTGCCAGCAGTCGCGACTCCTCCACATATGGCTACACCTTC.

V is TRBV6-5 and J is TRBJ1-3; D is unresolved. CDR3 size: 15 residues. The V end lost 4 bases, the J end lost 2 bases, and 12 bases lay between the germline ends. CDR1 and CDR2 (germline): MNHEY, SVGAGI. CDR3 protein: CASSLSLSAGNTIYF. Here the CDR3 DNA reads TGTGCCAGCAGTTTGTCGCTCAGCGCTGGAAACACCATATATTTT.

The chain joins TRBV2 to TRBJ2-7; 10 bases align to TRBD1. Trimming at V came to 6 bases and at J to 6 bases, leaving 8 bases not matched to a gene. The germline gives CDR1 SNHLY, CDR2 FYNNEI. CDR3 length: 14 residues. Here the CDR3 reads CASSGDRGVSEQYF. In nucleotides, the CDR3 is TGTGCCAGCAGCGGGGACAGGGGAGTAAGCGAGCAGTACTTC.

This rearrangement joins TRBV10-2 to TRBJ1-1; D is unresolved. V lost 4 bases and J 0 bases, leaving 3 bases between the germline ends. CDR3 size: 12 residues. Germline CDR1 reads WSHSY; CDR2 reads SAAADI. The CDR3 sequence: CASSVLNTEAFF. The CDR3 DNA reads TGCGCCAGCAGTGTACTGAACACTGAAGCTTTCTTT.

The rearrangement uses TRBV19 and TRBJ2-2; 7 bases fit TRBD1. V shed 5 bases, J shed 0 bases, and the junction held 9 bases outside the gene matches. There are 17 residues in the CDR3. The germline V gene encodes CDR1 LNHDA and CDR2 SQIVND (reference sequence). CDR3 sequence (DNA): TGTGCCAGTAGTCCCTCTGGACAGGCGGCGAACACCGGGGAGCTGTTTTTT. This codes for CASSPSGQAANTGELFF. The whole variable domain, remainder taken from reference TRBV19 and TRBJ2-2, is DGGITQSPKYLFRKEGQNVTLSCEQNLNHDAMYWYRQDPGQGLRLIYYSQIVNDFQKGDIAEGYSVSREKKESFPLTVTSAQKNPTAFYLCASSPSGQAANTGELFFGEGSRLTVL.

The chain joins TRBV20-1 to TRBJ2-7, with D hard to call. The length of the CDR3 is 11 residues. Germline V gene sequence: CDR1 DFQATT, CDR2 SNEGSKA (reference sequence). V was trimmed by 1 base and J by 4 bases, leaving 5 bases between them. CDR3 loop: CSARGPYEQYF. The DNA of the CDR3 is TGCAGTGCTAGAGGGCCGTACGAGCAGTACTTC.

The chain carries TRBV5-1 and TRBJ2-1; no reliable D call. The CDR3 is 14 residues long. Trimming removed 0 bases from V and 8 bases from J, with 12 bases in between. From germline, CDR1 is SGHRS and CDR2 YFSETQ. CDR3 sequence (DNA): TGCGCCAGCAGCTTGGGGCAGGAATGGGATGAGCAGTTCTTC. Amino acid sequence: CASSLGQEWDEQFF.

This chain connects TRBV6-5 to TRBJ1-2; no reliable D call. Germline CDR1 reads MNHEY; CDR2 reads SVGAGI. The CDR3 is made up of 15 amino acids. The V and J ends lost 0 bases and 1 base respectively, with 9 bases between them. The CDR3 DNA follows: TGTGCCAGCAGTTACTCGGTCCGCCTTAACTATGGCTACACCTTC. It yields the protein CASSYSVRLNYGYTF.

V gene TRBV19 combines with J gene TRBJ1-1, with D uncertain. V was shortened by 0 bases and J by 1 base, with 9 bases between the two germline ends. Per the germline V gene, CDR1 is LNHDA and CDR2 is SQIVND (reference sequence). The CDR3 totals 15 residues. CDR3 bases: TGTGCCAGTAGTATAGAGGGAATAGGGAACACTGAAGCTTTCTTT. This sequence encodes CASSIEGIGNTEAFF.

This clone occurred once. CDR3 in DNA: TGCGCCAGCAAAACAGGGAGCTCCTATAATTCACCCCTCCACTTT. Translated: CASKTGSSYNSPLHF. V and J are TRBV23-1 and TRBJ1-6; possible D gene TRBD1, 6 bases. TRBV23-1 is noted as an ORF with a role that remains uncertain. V lost 7 bases, J lost 0 bases, and 10 bases lay in between. There are 15 residues in the CDR3.

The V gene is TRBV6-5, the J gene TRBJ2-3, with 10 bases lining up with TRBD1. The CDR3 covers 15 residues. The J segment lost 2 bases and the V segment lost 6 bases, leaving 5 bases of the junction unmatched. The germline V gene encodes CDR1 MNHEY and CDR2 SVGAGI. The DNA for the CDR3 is TGTGCCAGCAGACGACAGGGGGCTTCCACAGATACGCAGTATTTT. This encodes CASRRQGASTDTQYF.

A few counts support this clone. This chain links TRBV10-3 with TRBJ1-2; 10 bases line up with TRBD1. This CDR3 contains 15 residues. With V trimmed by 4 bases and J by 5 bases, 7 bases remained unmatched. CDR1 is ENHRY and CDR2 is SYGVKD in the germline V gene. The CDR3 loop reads CAISARDRGSYGYTF. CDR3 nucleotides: TGTGCCATCAGTGCTCGGGACAGGGGATCGTATGGCTACACCTTC.

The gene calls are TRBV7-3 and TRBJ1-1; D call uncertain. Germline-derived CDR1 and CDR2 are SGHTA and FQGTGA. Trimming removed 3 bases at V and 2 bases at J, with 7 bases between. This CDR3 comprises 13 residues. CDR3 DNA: TGTGCCAGCAGCTTGGGGATAAACACTGAAGCTTTCTTT. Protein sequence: CASSLGINTEAFF.

The DNA of the CDR3 is TGTGCCAGCCGATCGGGACTCCTCTTGACGCAGTACTTC. Translating it yields CASRSGLLLTQYF. V gene TRBV2 combines with J gene TRBJ2-7, with D possibly being TRBD2 (6 bases). Germline loops: CDR1 SNHLY, CDR2 FYNNEI. Trimming removed 8 bases at V and 9 bases at J, with 20 bases between. The CDR3 length is 13 residues.

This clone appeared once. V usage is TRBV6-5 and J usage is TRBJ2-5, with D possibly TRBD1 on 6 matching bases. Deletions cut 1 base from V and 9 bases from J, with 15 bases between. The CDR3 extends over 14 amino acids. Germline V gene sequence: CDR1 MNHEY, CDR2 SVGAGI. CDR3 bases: TGTGCCAGCAGTTACTTCTCTACACAGGGAGCCCAGTACTTC. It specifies CASSYFSTQGAQYF.

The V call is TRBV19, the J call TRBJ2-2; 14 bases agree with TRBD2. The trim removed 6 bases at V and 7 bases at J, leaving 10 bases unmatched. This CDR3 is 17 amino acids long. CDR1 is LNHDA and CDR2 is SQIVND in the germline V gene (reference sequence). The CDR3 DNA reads TGTGCCAGTAGGCGAGCGGGGACTAGCGGGAGAGGCGGGGAGCTGTTTTTT. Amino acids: CASRRAGTSGRGGELFF.

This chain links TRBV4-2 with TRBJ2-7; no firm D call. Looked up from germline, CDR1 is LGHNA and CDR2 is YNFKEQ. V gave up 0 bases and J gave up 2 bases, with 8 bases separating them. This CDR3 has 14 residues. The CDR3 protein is CASSQERGPYEQYF. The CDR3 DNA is TGTGCCAGCAGCCAAGAGCGCGGACCCTACGAGCAGTACTTC.

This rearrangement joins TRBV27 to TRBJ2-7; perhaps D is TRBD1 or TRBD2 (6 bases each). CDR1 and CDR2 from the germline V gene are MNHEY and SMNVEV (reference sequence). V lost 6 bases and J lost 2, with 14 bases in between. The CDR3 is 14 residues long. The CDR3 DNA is TGTGCCAGCAGAAGTTGGAGGGACACCTACGAGCAGTACTTC. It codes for CASRSWRDTYEQYF.

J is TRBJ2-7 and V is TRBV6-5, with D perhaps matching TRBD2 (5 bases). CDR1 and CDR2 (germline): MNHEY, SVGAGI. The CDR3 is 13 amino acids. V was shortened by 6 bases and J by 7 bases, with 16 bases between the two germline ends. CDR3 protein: CASSLEAADEQYF. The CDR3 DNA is TGTGCCAGCAGCCTCGAAGCGGCAGATGAGCAGTACTTC.

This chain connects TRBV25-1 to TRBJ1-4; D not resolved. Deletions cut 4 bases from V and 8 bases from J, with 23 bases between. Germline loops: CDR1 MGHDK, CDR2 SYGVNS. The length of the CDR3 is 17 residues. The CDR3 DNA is TGTGCCAGCAGTGCATTTAAAGGAGAGACGGTGGGCGAAAAACTGTTTTTT. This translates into CASSAFKGETVGEKLFF.

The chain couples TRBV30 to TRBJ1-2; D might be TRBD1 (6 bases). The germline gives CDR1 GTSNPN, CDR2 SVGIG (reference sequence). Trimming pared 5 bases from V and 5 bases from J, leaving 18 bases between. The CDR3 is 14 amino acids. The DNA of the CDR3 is TGTGCCTGGGCCTCTCAATGGACAGAATATGGCTACACCTTC. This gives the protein CAWASQWTEYGYTF.

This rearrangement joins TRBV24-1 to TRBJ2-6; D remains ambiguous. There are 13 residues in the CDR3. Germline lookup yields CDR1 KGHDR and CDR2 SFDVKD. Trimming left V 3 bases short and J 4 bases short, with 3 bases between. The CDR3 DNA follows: TGTGCCACCAGTGATGGGGGGGCCAACGTCCTGACTTTC. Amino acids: CATSDGGANVLTF.

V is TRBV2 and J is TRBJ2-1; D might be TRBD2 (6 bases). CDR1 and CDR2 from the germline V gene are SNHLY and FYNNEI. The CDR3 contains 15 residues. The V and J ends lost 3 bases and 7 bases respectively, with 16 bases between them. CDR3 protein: CASSDGGRGVNEQFF. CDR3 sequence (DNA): TGTGCCAGCAGTGATGGCGGACGCGGGGTGAATGAGCAGTTCTTC.

The DNA of the CDR3 is TGTGCCTGGAGTGTCGGGGTGAATGAAAAACTGTTTTTT. Translated: CAWSVGVNEKLFF. This chain uses TRBV30 with TRBJ1-4, with unresolved D. Per the germline V gene, CDR1 is GTSNPN and CDR2 is SVGIG (reference sequence). Trimming cost V 0 bases and J 5 bases, with 7 bases left between them. This CDR3 comprises 13 residues.

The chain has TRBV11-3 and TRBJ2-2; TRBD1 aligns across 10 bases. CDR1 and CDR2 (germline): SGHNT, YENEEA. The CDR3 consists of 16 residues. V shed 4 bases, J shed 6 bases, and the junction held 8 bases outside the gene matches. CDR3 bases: TGTGCCAGCAGCTCCCTTACCGGGACAGGGGCCGGGGAGCTGTTTTTT. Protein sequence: CASSSLTGTGAGELFF.

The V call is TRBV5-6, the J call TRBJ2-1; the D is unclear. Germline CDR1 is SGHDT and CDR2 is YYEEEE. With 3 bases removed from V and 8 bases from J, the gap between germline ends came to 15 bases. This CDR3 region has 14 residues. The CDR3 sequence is CASSSGGASDEQFF. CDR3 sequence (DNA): TGTGCCAGCAGCTCTGGTGGCGCCAGCGATGAGCAGTTCTTC.